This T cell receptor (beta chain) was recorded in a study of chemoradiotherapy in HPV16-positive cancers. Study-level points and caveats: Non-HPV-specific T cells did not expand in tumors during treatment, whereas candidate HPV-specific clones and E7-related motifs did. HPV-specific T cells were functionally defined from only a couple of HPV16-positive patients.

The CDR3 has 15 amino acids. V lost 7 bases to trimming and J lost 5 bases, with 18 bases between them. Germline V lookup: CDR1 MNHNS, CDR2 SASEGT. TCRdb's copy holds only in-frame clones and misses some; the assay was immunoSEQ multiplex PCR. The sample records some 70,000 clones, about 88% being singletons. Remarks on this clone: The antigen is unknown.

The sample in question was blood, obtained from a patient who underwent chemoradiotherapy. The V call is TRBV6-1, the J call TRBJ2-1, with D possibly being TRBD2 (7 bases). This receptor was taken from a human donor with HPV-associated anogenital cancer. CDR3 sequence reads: CASTEGGGGHNEQFF. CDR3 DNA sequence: TGTGCCAGCACCGAGGGGGGGGGTGGCCACAATGAGCAGTTCTTC.